The T cell receptor beta chain under discussion was sequenced for a study of blood T cell repertoires in COVID-19. Study-wide background: COVID-19 samples from acute and convalescent phases originated in the United States, Italy and Spain. PBMCs, B-cell-depleted T cells, or T cells were the source of the cDNA or gDNA that made up the material.

Germline values: CDR1 SGHTA, CDR2 FQGTGA. The CDR3 is 14 amino acids. Trimming took 5 bases from V and 3 from J; bases not matched to a gene: 4. Original processing notes: Estimation of nucleated cell counts was performed using reference gene primer amplification. Assay: immunoSEQ multiplex PCR; the TCRdb copy retains only in-frame clones and omits some. V and J calls and clone size are given by that table; D and trimming were obtained from the DNA. The sample consists of over 50,000 clones, roughly 81% of them appearing once. The sample holds a few counts of this clone. The sample was peripheral blood. The TCR sequence derives from a man older than 75 with acute or convalescent COVID-19. This rearrangement joins TRBV7-3 to TRBJ1-2; 9 bases align to TRBD1. CDR3 sequence: CASSPGQGYYGYTF. CDR3 coding DNA: TGTGCCAGCAGCCCCGGACAGGGGTACTATGGCTACACCTTC.